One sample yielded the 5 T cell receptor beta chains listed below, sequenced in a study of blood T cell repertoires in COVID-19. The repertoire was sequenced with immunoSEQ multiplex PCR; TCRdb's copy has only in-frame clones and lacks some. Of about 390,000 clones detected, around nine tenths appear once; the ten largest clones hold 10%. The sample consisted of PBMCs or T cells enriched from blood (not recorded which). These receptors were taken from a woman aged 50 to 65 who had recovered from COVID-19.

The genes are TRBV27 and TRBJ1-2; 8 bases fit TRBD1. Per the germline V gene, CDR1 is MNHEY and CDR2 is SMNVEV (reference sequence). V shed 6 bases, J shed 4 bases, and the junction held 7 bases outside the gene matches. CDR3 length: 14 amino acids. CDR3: CASSLGQGIYGYTF. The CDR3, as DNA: TGTGCCAGCAGCCTCGGACAGGGAATCTATGGCTACACCTTC.

The DNA for the CDR3 is TGTGCCAGCAGTTACGACGGGACAGAAAATTCACCCCTCCACTTT. Protein sequence: CASSYDGTENSPLHF. The genes are TRBV6-5 and TRBJ1-6, with TRBD1 identical over 7 bases. V lost 2 bases and J lost 7; bases outside the gene matches: 5. There are 15 residues in the CDR3. CDR1 and CDR2 (germline): MNHEY, SVGAGI.

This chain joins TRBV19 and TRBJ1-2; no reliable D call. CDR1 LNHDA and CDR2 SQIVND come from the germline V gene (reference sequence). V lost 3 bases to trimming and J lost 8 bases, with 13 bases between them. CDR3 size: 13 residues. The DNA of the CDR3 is TGTGCCAGTAGTATCTCGGGATTGGGCGGCTACACCTTC. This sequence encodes CASSISGLGGYTF. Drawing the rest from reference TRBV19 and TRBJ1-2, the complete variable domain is DGGITQSPKYLFRKEGQNVTLSCEQNLNHDAMYWYRQDPGQGLRLIYYSQIVNDFQKGDIAEGYSVSREKKESFPLTVTSAQKNPTAFYLCASSISGLGGYTFGSGTRLTVV.

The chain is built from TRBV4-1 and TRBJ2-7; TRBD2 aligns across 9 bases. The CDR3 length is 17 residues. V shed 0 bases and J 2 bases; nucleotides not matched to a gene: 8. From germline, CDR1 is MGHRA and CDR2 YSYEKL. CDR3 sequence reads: CASSQEAIAGAPYEQYF. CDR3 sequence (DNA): TGCGCCAGCAGCCAAGAAGCAATAGCGGGGGCCCCCTACGAGCAGTACTTC.

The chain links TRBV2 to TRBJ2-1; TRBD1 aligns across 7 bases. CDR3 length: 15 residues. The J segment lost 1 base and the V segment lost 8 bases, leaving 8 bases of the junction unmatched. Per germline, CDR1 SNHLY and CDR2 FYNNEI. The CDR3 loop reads CASQSQGVSYNEQFF. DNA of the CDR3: TGTGCCAGCCAGAGCCAGGGGGTATCCTACAATGAGCAGTTCTTC.